Following are 10 T cell receptor beta chains from one sample sequenced in a study of shared clonotypes between healthy human individuals (dated by TCRdb to about 2020). Receptor amplification or capture employed the immunoSEQ multiplex PCR assay. TCRdb stores this immuneACCESS table with in-frame sequences only. Part of the clones is absent; in the studies checked, under half of the shortfall reflects unresolved V genes, and no reason is known for the rest. The sample profile shows approximately 2.4 million clones; approximately 94% of them were found once. Of the sample, around 0.13% is held by the ten largest clones. Sequenced material: naive CD4+ T cells sorted from blood. Interpreted using the paper, the cell subset or site label stands for: CD45RA+ positively selected. Source of these receptors: a young man in good health.

As regards this clone: One end of the junction does not line up with germline, which may come from a read error. This chain uses TRBV7-7 with TRBJ2-5, with D perhaps being TRBD1 or TRBD2 (5 bases each). The germline CDR1 and CDR2 sequences are SSHAT and FNYEAQ (reference sequence). The CDR3 loop spans 15 amino acids. The CDR3: CASSLAGFEGETQYF. CDR3 DNA sequence: TGTGCTAGCAGCTTAGCAGGCTTCGAGGGGGAGACCCAGTACTTC.

The chain carries TRBV28 and TRBJ1-6; 10 bases are shared with TRBD1. The CDR3 sequence is 15 residues long. V dropped 7 bases and J dropped 10; count of bases not matched to a gene: 10. Germline CDR1 and CDR2: MDHEN and SYDVKM. For the CDR3, the DNA is TGTGCCAGCATTAGCGGGACAGGGGCAGGCTCACCCCTCCACTTT. Its translation is CASISGTGAGSPLHF.

The rearrangement uses TRBV19 and TRBJ2-2, with D hard to call. This CDR3 spans 13 amino acids. From germline, CDR1 is LNHDA and CDR2 SQIVND (reference sequence). The V end lost 7 bases, the J end lost 3 bases, and 9 bases lay between the germline ends. The CDR3 bases are TGTGCCAGTACCCCTCGAGACACCGGGGAGCTGTTTTTT. Translated: CASTPRDTGELFF.

The V and J genes are TRBV2 and TRBJ1-5; D unresolved. Germline CDR1 is SNHLY and CDR2 is FYNNEI. This CDR3 has 15 residues. The V gene lost 6 bases and the J gene lost 2 bases, with 14 bases spanning the gap. CDR3 DNA sequence: TGTGCCAGCAGGACGGATTCGGGTGGCAATCAGCCCCAGCATTTT. Residues: CASRTDSGGNQPQHF. Filled out from reference TRBV2 and TRBJ1-5, the complete variable domain reads EPEVTQTPSHQVTQMGQEVILRCVPISNHLYFYWYRQILGQKVEFLVSFYNNEISEKSEIFDDQFSVERPDGSNFTLKIRSTKLEDSAMYFCASRTDSGGNQPQHFGDGTRLSIL.

This rearrangement joins TRBV5-4 to TRBJ2-7, with D perhaps TRBD1 (6 bases). The CDR3 totals 13 residues. CDR1 SGHNT and CDR2 YYREEE come from the germline V gene (reference sequence). V was cut by 0 bases and J by 6 bases, with 10 bases left in between. The CDR3 is CASSLATGPEQYF. CDR3 DNA sequence: TGTGCCAGCAGCTTGGCCACAGGGCCCGAGCAGTACTTC.

V usage is TRBV5-8 and J usage is TRBJ2-5; D remains ambiguous. The V gene lost 0 bases and the J gene lost 1 base, with 10 bases spanning the gap. The CDR3 is 15 amino acids. Germline CDR1 SGHTS, CDR2 YDEGEE. The CDR3 DNA reads as TGTGCCAGCAGCTTGGAAGTAATAGGCCAAGAGACCCAGTACTTC. It codes for CASSLEVIGQETQYF.

The V gene is TRBV2, the J gene TRBJ1-6; D not resolved. Germline assignment: CDR1 SNHLY and CDR2 FYNNEI. V was shortened by 7 bases and J by 6 bases, with 10 bases between the two germline ends. This CDR3 region has 13 residues. CDR3 coding DNA: TGTGCCAGCAAGGCCAGCCGTAATTCACCCCTCCACTTT. This gives the protein CASKASRNSPLHF.

J is TRBJ1-1 and V is TRBV5-6; 7 nucleotides align to TRBD1. After removal of 4 bases from V and 10 bases from J, the junction contained 10 bases not matched to a gene. Germline values: CDR1 SGHDT, CDR2 YYEEEE. The CDR3 totals 13 residues. CDR3 in DNA: TGTGCCAGCAGCGTCGACAGGGTTGTTGGAGCTTTCTTT. Protein product: CASSVDRVVGAFF.

The CDR3 region is CASSPEQGRQPQHF. CDR3 sequence (DNA): TGTGCCAGCTCACCAGAACAGGGTCGGCAGCCCCAGCATTTT. The genes are TRBV18 and TRBJ1-5; perhaps TRBD1 as D (6 bases). Looked up from germline, CDR1 is KGHSH and CDR2 is LQKENI. The CDR3 consists of 14 residues. V shed 2 bases and J shed 7 bases, with 12 bases lying between them.

The chain recombines TRBV6-5 with TRBJ2-7; maybe TRBD2 (5 bases). Trimming shortened V by 2 bases and J by 6 bases, and 8 bases separated the two germline ends. The CDR3 consists of 12 residues. CDR1 and CDR2 (germline): MNHEY, SVGAGI. CDR3 bases: TGTGCCAGCAGTTACGCGGGCGGCGAGCAGTACTTC. It specifies CASSYAGGEQYF.